These T cell receptor beta chains were read from a single sample in a study of T cell repertoires in cytomegalovirus infection. MiXCR, applied by TCRdb to the reads, yields one record per CDR3 protein. The sample has about 480,000 distinct CDR3 sequences, around 30% seen once; the top ten hold about 17%. Antigens of these TCRs are unknown. Sequencing was performed on cultured PBMCs, taken from culture after CMV antigen stimulation. These receptor sequences come from a human donor in good health (CMV status not recorded). Some clones in this sample may be carry-over from other donors' samples. CDR3s include the opening cysteine and the closing phenylalanine or tryptophan. A D gene is named only where the DNA matches it firmly. Clone size appears in some rows only: once, few, many, or a class for an expanded clone.

cdr3_nt cdr3_aa d_call j_call clone_size v_call
TGTGCCAGCAGCGCCTCAACCTACGAGCAGTACTTC CASSASTYEQYF NA TRBJ2-7 few TRBV7-2
TGCGCCAGCAGCCAACCCACGGGGACCGGGGAGCTGTTTTTT CASSQPTGTGELFF NA TRBJ2-2 NA TRBV4-3
TGTGCCAGTAGAGGACGGTTGAACACTGAAGCTTTCTTT CASRGRLNTEAFF NA TRBJ1-1 few TRBV19
TGTGCCAGCAGCCAAGAGTCGGAAATCTTCCATCCGGGGGTGAATGAGCAGTTCTTC CASSQESEIFHPGVNEQFF NA TRBJ2-1 NA TRBV14
TGCGCCAGCAGCCCCGATGGCAGGCGAAGGGAGACCCAGTACTTC CASSPDGRRRETQYF NA TRBJ2-5 NA TRBV4-1
TGTGCCAGCAGCTTGTTAGTTAATGAGCAGTTCTTC CASSLLVNEQFF NA TRBJ2-1 NA TRBV7-2
TGTGCCAGCAGCTTAGTACCTGAGGATAATGGCTACACCTTC CASSLVPEDNGYTF NA TRBJ1-2 many TRBV7-2
TGTGCCAGCCTGGAGCGGGCTTCCTACAATGAGCAGTTCTTC CASLERASYNEQFF NA TRBJ2-1 NA TRBV6-2/TRBV6-3
TGCGCCAGCAGCCAAGAGACTAGATACAATGAGCAGTTCTTC CASSQETRYNEQFF NA TRBJ2-1 few TRBV4-1
TGTGCCAGCAGTCCTCCCCCTCCCACCCGTAGATCCTACAATGAGCAGTTCTTC CASSPPPPTRRSYNEQFF NA TRBJ2-1 NA TRBV12-3/TRBV12-4
TGTGCCAGCAGCGGTAGCGGGAGTGACCCGCATGAGCAGTTCTTC CASSGSGSDPHEQFF TRBD2 TRBJ2-1 few TRBV9